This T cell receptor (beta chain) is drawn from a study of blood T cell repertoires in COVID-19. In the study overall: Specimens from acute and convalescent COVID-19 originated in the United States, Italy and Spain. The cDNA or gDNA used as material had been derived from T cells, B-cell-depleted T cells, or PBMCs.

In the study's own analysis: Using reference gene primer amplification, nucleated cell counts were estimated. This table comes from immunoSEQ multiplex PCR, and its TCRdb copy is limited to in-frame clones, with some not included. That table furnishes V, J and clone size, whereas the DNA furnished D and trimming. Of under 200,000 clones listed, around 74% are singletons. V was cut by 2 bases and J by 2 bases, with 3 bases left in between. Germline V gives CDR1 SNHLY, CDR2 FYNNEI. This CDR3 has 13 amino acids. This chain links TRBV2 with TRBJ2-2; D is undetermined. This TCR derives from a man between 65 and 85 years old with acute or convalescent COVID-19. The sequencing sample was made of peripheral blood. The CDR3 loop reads CASSEPNTGELFF. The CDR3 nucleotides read TGTGCCAGCAGTGAACCTAACACCGGGGAGCTGTTTTTT.